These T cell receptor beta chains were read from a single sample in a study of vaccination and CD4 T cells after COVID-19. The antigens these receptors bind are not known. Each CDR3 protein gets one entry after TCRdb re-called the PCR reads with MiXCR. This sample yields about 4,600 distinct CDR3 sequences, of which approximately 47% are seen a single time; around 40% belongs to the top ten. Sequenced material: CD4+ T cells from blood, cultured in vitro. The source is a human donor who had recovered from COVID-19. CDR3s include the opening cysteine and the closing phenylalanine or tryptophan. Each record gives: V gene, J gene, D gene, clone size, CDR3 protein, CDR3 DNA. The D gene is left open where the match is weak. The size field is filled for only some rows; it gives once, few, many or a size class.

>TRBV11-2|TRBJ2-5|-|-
CASSFGGFGTPFREEETQYF
TGTGCCAGCAGCTTTGGGGGATTCGGGACACCGTTTAGGGAGGAGGAGACCCAGTACTTC
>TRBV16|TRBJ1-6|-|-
CASSQSWGDSPLHF
TGTGCCAGCAGCCAATCTTGGGGCGATTCACCCCTCCACTTT
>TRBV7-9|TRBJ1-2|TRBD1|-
CASSPGTARIGTF
TGTGCCAGCAGCCCCGGGACAGCCCGGATAGGCACCTTC
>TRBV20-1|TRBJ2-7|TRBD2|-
CSARARTSGRGLRSYEQYF
TGCAGTGCTAGAGCCCGGACTAGCGGGAGAGGGCTAAGGTCCTACGAGCAGTACTTC
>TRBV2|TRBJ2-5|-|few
CASSREGYRGETQYF
TGTGCCAGCAGTAGGGAGGGGTACAGGGGCGAGACCCAGTACTTC
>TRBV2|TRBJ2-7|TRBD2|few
CASSGGRGSYEQYF
TGTGCCAGCAGTGGCGGGAGGGGCTCCTACGAGCAGTACTTC
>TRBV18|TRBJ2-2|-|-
CASSRNTGELFF
TGTGCCAGCTCACGTAACACCGGGGAGCTGTTTTTT
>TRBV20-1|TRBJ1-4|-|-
CSARDQHPTNEKLFF
TGCAGTGCTAGAGACCAACATCCAACTAATGAAAAACTGTTTTTT
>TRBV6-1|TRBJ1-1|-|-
CASRAQGLATEAFF
TGTGCCAGCCGGGCCCAGGGATTGGCCACTGAAGCTTTCTTT
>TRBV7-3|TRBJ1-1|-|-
CASSLDGLEAFF
TGTGCCAGCAGCCTGGACGGCCTTGAAGCTTTCTTT
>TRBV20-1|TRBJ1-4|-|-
CSATQTGRGGEKLFF
TGCAGTGCTACCCAGACAGGACGAGGAGGGGAAAAACTGTTTTTT
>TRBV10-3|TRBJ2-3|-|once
CASGVTDTQYF
TGTGCCAGCGGGGTCACAGATACGCAGTATTTT
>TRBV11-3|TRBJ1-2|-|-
CASSSLGAGYTF
TGTGCCAGCAGCTCCCTGGGGGCAGGCTACACCTTC
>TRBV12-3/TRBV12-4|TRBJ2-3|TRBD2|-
CASSLIAGGWTDTQYF
TGTGCCAGCAGTTTAATTGCGGGAGGGTGGACAGATACGCAGTATTTT
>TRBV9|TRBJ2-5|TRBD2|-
CASSPVGREGLSETQYF
TGTGCCAGCAGCCCAGTGGGGCGGGAGGGCCTTAGCGAGACCCAGTACTTC
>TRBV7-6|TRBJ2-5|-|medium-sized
CASSSGGEFQETQYF
TGTGCCAGCAGCTCAGGCGGGGAATTCCAAGAGACCCAGTACTTC
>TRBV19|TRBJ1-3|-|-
CASSIEKGVLSGNTIYF
TGTGCCAGTAGTATCGAAAAAGGCGTCCTCTCTGGAAACACCATATATTTT
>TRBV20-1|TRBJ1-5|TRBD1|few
CSTGTASNQPQHF
TGCAGCACCGGGACAGCAAGCAATCAGCCCCAGCATTTT
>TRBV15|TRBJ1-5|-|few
CATSTNLVGGIRNQPQHF
TGTGCCACCAGTACGAACCTAGTGGGGGGAATACGCAATCAGCCCCAGCATTTT
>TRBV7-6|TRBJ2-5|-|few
CASGMGGNQYF
TGTGCCAGCGGCATGGGTGGAAACCAGTACTTC
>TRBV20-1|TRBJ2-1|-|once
CSAKIRGFYNEQFF
TGCAGTGCTAAGATTCGGGGGTTCTACAATGAGCAGTTCTTC
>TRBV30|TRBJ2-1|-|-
CAWTSPSEQFF
TGTGCCTGGACTAGCCCTAGTGAGCAGTTCTTC
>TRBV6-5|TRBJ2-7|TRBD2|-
CASSYETSGRREQYF
TGTGCCAGCAGTTACGAGACTAGCGGGAGGCGCGAGCAGTACTTC
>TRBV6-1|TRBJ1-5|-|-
CASSEAPTGVSDQPQHF
TGTGCCAGCAGTGAAGCCCCGACAGGAGTTAGCGATCAGCCCCAGCATTTT
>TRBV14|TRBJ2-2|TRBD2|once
CASSHSTGGLTGELFF
TGTGCCAGCAGCCACAGTACGGGGGGGCTGACCGGGGAGCTGTTTTTT
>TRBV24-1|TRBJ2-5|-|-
CATSAPSWLGETQYF
TGTGCCACCAGTGCTCCTAGCTGGTTGGGAGAGACCCAGTACTTC
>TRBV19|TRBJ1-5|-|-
CASSPGNNQPQHF
TGTGCCAGTAGCCCAGGGAACAATCAGCCCCAGCATTTT
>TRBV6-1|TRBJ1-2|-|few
CASQPPVTVNYGYTF
TGTGCCAGCCAGCCCCCCGTAACAGTCAACTATGGCTACACCTTC
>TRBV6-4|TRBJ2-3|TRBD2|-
CARGRVAGADTQYF
TGTGCCCGAGGTAGGGTAGCGGGCGCAGATACGCAGTATTTT
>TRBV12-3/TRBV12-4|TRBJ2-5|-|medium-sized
CASSDETQRRETQYF
TGTGCCAGCAGCGATGAGACCCAGCGAAGGGAGACCCAGTACTTC
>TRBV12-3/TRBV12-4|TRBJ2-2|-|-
CASSPGRGPGELFF
TGTGCCAGCAGTCCGGGACGGGGGCCCGGGGAGCTGTTTTTT
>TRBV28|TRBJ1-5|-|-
CASITPGDAQPQHF
TGTGCCAGCATAACCCCGGGGGATGCTCAGCCCCAGCATTTT
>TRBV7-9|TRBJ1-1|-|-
CASSLGQNELNTEAFF
TGTGCCAGCAGCTTAGGTCAGAACGAATTGAACACTGAAGCTTTCTTT
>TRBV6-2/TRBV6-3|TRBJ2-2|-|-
CASSYFGRTTGELFF
TGTGCCAGCAGTTACTTTGGCCGGACCACCGGGGAGCTGTTTTTT
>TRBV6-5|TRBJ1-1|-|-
CASSYFGRGSSEAFF
TGTGCCAGCAGTTACTTCGGCAGGGGTTCTTCCGAAGCTTTCTTT
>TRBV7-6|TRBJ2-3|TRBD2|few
CASSPRTSGVTDTQYF
TGTGCCAGCAGCCCGCGGACTAGCGGGGTTACAGATACGCAGTATTTT
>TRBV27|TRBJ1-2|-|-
CASSRGGDPNRNYGYTF
TGTGCCAGCAGTCGGGGAGGAGACCCGAACAGGAACTATGGCTACACCTTC
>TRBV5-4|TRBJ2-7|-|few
CASSLRRTPNEQYF
TGTGCCAGCAGCTTGAGACGGACCCCTAACGAGCAGTACTTC
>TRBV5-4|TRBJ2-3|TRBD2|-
CASSTGLAGGTDTQYF
TGTGCCAGCAGCACCGGACTAGCGGGGGGCACAGATACGCAGTATTTT
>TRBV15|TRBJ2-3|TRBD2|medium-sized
CATSSSREPTDTQYF
TGTGCCACCAGCAGTTCGCGGGAGCCAACAGATACGCAGTATTTT
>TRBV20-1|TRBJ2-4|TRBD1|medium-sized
CSAFSEAGGENIQYF
TGCAGTGCTTTCTCCGAAGCAGGGGGAGAAAACATTCAGTACTTC
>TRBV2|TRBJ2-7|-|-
CASTLAGTLSYEQYF
TGTGCCAGCACCCTTGCCGGGACATTATCCTACGAGCAGTACTTC
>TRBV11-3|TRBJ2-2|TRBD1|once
CATCLGQGRGTGELFF
TGTGCCACATGCTTAGGACAGGGTAGGGGCACCGGGGAGCTGTTTTTT
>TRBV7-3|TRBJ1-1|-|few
CASSSDRNTEAFF
TGTGCCAGCAGCTCAGACAGGAACACTGAAGCTTTCTTT
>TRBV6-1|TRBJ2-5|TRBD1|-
CASRGQGRTQYF
TGTGCCAGCAGGGGACAGGGTAGGACCCAGTACTTC
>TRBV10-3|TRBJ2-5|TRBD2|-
CAISAQLAGGGDQYF
TGTGCCATCAGTGCACAACTAGCGGGGGGAGGTGACCAGTACTTC
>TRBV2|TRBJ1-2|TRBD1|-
CASSPRQGVVNYGYTF
TGTGCCAGCAGCCCTAGACAGGGGGTAGTAAACTATGGCTACACCTTC
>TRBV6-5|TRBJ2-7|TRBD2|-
CASSYSGGVGEQYF
TGTGCCAGCAGCTACAGCGGGGGGGTGGGAGAGCAGTACTTC
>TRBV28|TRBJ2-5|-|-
CATQGTVQETQYF
TGTGCCACCCAAGGAACTGTTCAAGAGACCCAGTACTTC
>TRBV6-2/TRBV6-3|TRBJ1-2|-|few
CASSYFYSYGYTF
TGTGCCAGCAGTTACTTCTATAGCTATGGCTACACCTTC
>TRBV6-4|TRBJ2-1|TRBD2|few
CASSPLAGGTYNEQFF
TGTGCCAGCAGCCCACTAGCGGGGGGGACCTACAATGAGCAGTTCTTC
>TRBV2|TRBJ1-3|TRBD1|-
CASRTGTGNTIYF
TGTGCCAGCAGGACAGGGACTGGAAACACCATATATTTT
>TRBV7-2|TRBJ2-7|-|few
CASSFGRPYEQYF
TGTGCCAGCAGCTTCGGCCGTCCCTACGAGCAGTACTTC
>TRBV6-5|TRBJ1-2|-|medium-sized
CASSYDFLSYTF
TGTGCCAGCAGTTACGATTTTCTAAGCTACACCTTC